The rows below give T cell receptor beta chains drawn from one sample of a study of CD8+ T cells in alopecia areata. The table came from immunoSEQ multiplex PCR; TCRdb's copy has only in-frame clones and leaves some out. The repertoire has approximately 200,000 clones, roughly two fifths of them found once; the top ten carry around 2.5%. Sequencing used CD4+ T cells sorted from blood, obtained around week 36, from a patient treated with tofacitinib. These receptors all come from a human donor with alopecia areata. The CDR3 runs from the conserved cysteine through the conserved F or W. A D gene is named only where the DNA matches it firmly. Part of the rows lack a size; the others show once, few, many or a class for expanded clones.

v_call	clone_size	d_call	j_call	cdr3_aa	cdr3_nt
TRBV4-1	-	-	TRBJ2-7	CASSPAGVNSYEQYF	TGCGCCAGCAGCCCAGCCGGAGTCAATTCCTACGAGCAGTACTTC
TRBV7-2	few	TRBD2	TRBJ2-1	CASSPWEGQNEQFF	TGTGCCAGCAGCCCTTGGGAGGGCCAAAATGAGCAGTTCTTC
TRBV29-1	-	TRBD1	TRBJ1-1	CSVELTGETEAFF	TGCAGCGTTGAATTGACAGGGGAGACCGAAGCTTTCTTT
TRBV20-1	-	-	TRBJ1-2	CSAEQGYTF	TGCAGTGCTGAACAGGGCTACACCTTC
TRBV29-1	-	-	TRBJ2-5	CSVEFGGGQETQYF	TGCAGCGTTGAATTCGGAGGGGGGCAAGAGACCCAGTACTTC
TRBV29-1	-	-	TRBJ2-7	CSVRTGSSYEQYF	TGCAGCGTTCGAACAGGGAGCTCCTACGAGCAGTACTTC
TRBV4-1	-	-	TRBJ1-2	CASSQESYGYTF	TGCGCCAGCAGCCAAGAGAGTTATGGCTACACCTTC
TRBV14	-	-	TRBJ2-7	CASSHLSGYSYEQYF	TGTGCCAGCAGCCATCTTAGCGGTTACTCCTACGAGCAGTACTTC
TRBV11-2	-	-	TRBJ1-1	CASSSGRNTEAFF	TGTGCCAGCAGCTCTGGACGGAACACTGAAGCTTTCTTT
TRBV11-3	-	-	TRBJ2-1	CASSLDRNNEQFF	TGTGCCAGCAGCTTAGACAGGAACAATGAGCAGTTCTTC
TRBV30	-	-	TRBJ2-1	CAWSLTTRGEQFF	TGTGCCTGGAGTTTAACAACGCGGGGTGAGCAGTTCTTC
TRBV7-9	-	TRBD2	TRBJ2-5	CASSLGTSGETQYF	TGTGCCAGCAGCCTGGGGACTAGCGGAGAGACCCAGTACTTC
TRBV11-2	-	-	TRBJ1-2	CASSLDLGVSFGYTF	TGTGCCAGCAGCTTAGATCTTGGTGTCTCGTTTGGCTACACCTTC
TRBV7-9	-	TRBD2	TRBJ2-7	CASSFGTGTSGAYEQYF	TGTGCCAGCAGCTTTGGCACCGGGACTAGCGGAGCCTACGAGCAGTACTTC
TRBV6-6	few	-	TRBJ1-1	CASSYGQPTEAFF	TGTGCCAGCAGTTACGGACAGCCCACTGAAGCTTTCTTT
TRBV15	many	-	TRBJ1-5	CATSRARLDAQPQHF	TGTGCCACCAGCAGAGCTCGATTGGACGCTCAGCCCCAGCATTTT
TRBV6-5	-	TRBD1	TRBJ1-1	CASSNFQGAADAFF	TGTGCCAGCAGCAATTTCCAGGGGGCAGCTGACGCTTTCTTT
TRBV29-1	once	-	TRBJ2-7	CSVRDTSYEQYF	TGCAGCGTACGGGACACCTCCTACGAGCAGTACTTC
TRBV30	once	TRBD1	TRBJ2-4	CAWSVRQGVPIYF	TGTGCCTGGAGTGTACGGCAGGGGGTTCCCATCTACTTC
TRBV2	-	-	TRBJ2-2	CASRRRGESGELFF	TGTGCCAGCAGGCGGAGGGGAGAGAGCGGGGAGCTGTTTTTT
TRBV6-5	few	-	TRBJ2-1	CASNTPNEQFF	TGTGCCAGCAATACCCCTAATGAGCAGTTCTTC
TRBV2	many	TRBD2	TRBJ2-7	CASSPGLAVGEQYF	TGTGCCAGCAGTCCGGGACTAGCGGTCGGCGAGCAGTACTTC
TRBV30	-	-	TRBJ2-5	CAWSRGAQETQYF	TGTGCCTGGAGTAGGGGCGCCCAAGAGACCCAGTACTTC
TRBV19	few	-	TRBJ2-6	CASEGYSGANVLTF	TGTGCCAGTGAAGGCTACTCTGGGGCCAACGTCCTGACTTTC
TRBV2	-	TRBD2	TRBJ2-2	CASSDLAGGPTGELFF	TGTGCCAGCAGTGACCTAGCGGGAGGCCCCACCGGGGAGCTGTTTTTT
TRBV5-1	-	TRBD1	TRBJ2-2	CASSVDRRNTGELFF	TGCGCCAGCAGCGTGGACAGGCGGAACACCGGGGAGCTGTTTTTT
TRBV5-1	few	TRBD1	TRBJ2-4	CASSWAGQGKNIQYF	TGCGCCAGCAGCTGGGCGGGACAGGGTAAAAACATTCAGTACTTC